Below are 25 T cell receptor beta chains sequenced from a single sample in a study of glioma-infiltrating T cells. Amplification of TCR alpha and beta CDR3 regions from RNA used iRepertoire nested multiplex PCR. TCRdb ran MiXCR on the multiplex PCR reads and lists one entry per CDR3 protein. Found here are fewer than 200,000 distinct CDR3 sequences, over 30% of them singletons; the top ten hold over 20%. The sequencing sample was made of glioma tissue, nonneoplastic brain tissue, or PBMCs (not recorded which). All receptors derive from a human donor with low-grade glioma or glioblastoma, undergoing nonglioma brain surgery, or in good health (not recorded which).

This clonotype was found many times. CDR3 residues: CASSFDHYEQYF. The CDR3, as DNA: TGTGCCAGCAGCTTCGACCACTACGAGCAGTACTTC. J is TRBJ2-7 and V is TRBV7-2; D gene ambiguous. V lost 3 bases, J lost 3 bases, and 6 bases lay in between. In germline, CDR1 is SGHTA, CDR2 FQGNSA. CDR3 length: 12 amino acids.

A single count supports this clonotype. The chain couples TRBV5-6 to TRBJ1-1; tentative D call: TRBD1 (6 bases). In germline, CDR1 is SGHDT, CDR2 YYEEEE. V was shortened by 2 bases and J by 0 bases, with 14 bases between the two germline ends. The CDR3 contains 16 residues. The CDR3 loop reads CASSFLTGRMNTEAFF. The CDR3 DNA sequence: TGTGCCAGCAGCTTTCTCACAGGGAGGATGAACACTGAAGCTTTCTTT. Looking up the rest from reference TRBV5-6 and TRBJ1-1 gives the full variable domain: DAGVTQSPTHLIKTRGQQVTLRCSPKSGHDTVSWYQQALGQGPQFIFQYYEEEERQRGNFPDRFSGHQFPNYSSELNVNALLLGDSALYLCASSFLTGRMNTEAFFGQGTRLTVV.

This clonotype was observed many times. V usage is TRBV5-4 and J usage is TRBJ2-3; 7 nucleotides line up with TRBD2. There are 14 residues in the CDR3. CDR1 is SGHNT, CDR2 YYREEE, per germline (reference sequence). The V gene end was trimmed by 2 bases and the J gene end by 5 bases; junction bases not matched to a gene: 5. CDR3 bases: TGTGCCAGCAGCTTAGGCGGGAGTAGAGATACGCAGTATTTT. This sequence encodes CASSLGGSRDTQYF.

This clonotype was detected ten times or more. J is TRBJ2-7 and V is TRBV12-3 or TRBV12-4; tentative D call: TRBD1 (5 bases). Between the trimmed V and J ends, which lost 6 bases and 2 bases, there was a span of 17 bases. The CDR3 consists of 15 residues. The CDR3 sequence is CASSSDTSRPYEQYF. CDR3 DNA sequence: TGTGCCAGCAGCTCGGACACATCGAGGCCCTACGAGCAGTACTTC.

The J gene is TRBJ2-2, the V gene TRBV7-2; D is perhaps TRBD2 (7 bases). Between the trimmed V and J ends, which lost 1 base and 7 bases, there was a span of 16 bases. Per germline, CDR1 SGHTA and CDR2 FQGNSA. The CDR3 totals 16 residues. This chain's CDR3 is CASSLGGGQFSGELFF. Written as DNA, the CDR3 is TGTGCCAGCAGCTTAGGGGGGGGGCAGTTTAGCGGGGAGCTGTTTTTT.

The chain links TRBV10-3 to TRBJ2-7; perhaps TRBD2 as D (5 bases). The CDR3 is made up of 12 amino acids. V lost 4 bases and J 6 bases, leaving 10 bases between the germline ends. Germline CDR1 ENHRY, CDR2 SYGVKD. The CDR3 reads CAISVGGFEQYF. CDR3 bases: TGTGCCATCAGTGTAGGAGGATTCGAGCAGTACTTC.

Ten or more counts support this clonotype. The rearrangement joins TRBV20-1 to TRBJ2-1, with 8 bases lining up with TRBD2. The germline CDR1 and CDR2 sequences are DFQATT and SNEGSKA (reference sequence). Unmatched junction bases numbered 10, after V lost 2 bases and J lost 7 bases. This CDR3 is 15 amino acids long. The CDR3 DNA follows: TGCAGTGCTAGAAGGAACGGGAGGGCGGGGAATGAGCAGTTCTTC. The encoded protein is CSARRNGRAGNEQFF.

Ten or more counts support this clonotype. V gene TRBV11-1 combines with J gene TRBJ2-1, with D unresolved. The germline V gene encodes CDR1 SGHAT and CDR2 FQDESV (reference sequence). CDR3 size: 13 residues. Deletions cut 1 base from V and 12 bases from J, with 13 bases between. This chain's CDR3 is CASSLVQLARQFF. The CDR3, as DNA: TGTGCCAGCAGCTTAGTCCAGCTTGCTAGGCAGTTCTTC.

This clonotype was seen many times. The rearrangement uses TRBV2 and TRBJ1-2; D not certain. Germline loops: CDR1 SNHLY, CDR2 FYNNEI. The CDR3 is 11 amino acids. The V end lost 3 bases, the J end lost 8 bases, and 7 bases lay between the germline ends. The CDR3 coding sequence is TGTGCCAGCAGTGACAGAGCGGGCTACACCTTC. Amino acid sequence: CASSDRAGYTF.

This clonotype was counted many times. The chain links TRBV19 to TRBJ1-1, with 9 bases matching TRBD1. V lost 5 bases to trimming and J lost 5 bases; unmatched junction nucleotides: 3. Germline-derived CDR1 and CDR2 are LNHDA and SQIVND (reference sequence). This CDR3 comprises 13 residues. CDR3 in DNA: TGTGCCAGTAGTCGGACAGGGGTAACTGAAGCTTTCTTT. Its translation is CASSRTGVTEAFF.

For this clonotype: Mismatch with germline at one junction end may stem from a read error. CDR3 nucleotide sequence: TGTTCCAGCATTTCCCTTTTTGGCAATCAGCCCCAGCATTTT. Translating it yields CSSISLFGNQPQHF. The chain combines TRBV6-1 with TRBJ1-5; D is unclear. Germline V gene lookup returns CDR1 MNHNS and CDR2 SASEGT. The CDR3 has 14 residues.

This clonotype was detected ten times or more. The chain uses TRBV7-9 and TRBJ2-1; the match to TRBD2 covers 15 bases. V lost 5 bases to trimming and J lost 8 bases; unmatched junction nucleotides: 7. The CDR3 has 16 amino acids. Germline V CDR1 and CDR2: SEHNR, FQNEAQ (reference sequence). CDR3 loop: CASSPGLAGGTDEQFF. CDR3 bases: TGTGCCAGCAGCCCGGGACTAGCGGGAGGTACGGATGAGCAGTTCTTC.

This clonotype has ten or more counts. The rearrangement links TRBV7-9 to TRBJ1-2, with a possible D match to TRBD1 (5 bases). The CDR3 is 12 amino acids. Trimming shortened V by 0 bases and J by 8 bases, and 7 bases separated the two germline ends. Germline V gene data show CDR1 as SEHNR and CDR2 as FQNEAQ (reference sequence). The CDR3 spells CASSLADSGYTF. The CDR3 bases are TGTGCCAGCAGCTTAGCAGACAGCGGCTACACCTTC.

The chain carries TRBV7-9 and TRBJ2-5; D possibly corresponds to TRBD2 (5 bases). Germline CDR1 reads SEHNR; CDR2 reads FQNEAQ (reference sequence). Trimming shortened V by 5 bases and J by 5 bases, and 18 bases separated the two germline ends. The CDR3 consists of 15 residues. The CDR3 DNA follows: TGTGCCAGCAGCAAAATTCCGGGAAGTTATGAGACCCAGTACTTC. This codes for CASSKIPGSYETQYF. The complete variable domain, with remaining parts taken from reference TRBV7-9 and TRBJ2-5, reads DTGVSQNPRHKITKRGQNVTFRCDPISEHNRLYWYRQTLGQGPEFLTYFQNEAQLEKSRLLSDRFSAERPKGSFSTLEIQRTEQGDSAMYLCASSKIPGSYETQYFGPGTRLLVL.

The chain couples TRBV7-2 to TRBJ1-4, with TRBD1 as a possible D gene (5 bases). V was cut by 5 bases and J by 10 bases, with 23 bases left in between. Germline CDR1 and CDR2: SGHTA and FQGNSA. The CDR3 length is 16 residues. The CDR3 loop reads CASSITPNTNQGKLFF. CDR3 nucleotides: TGTGCCAGCAGCATAACCCCCAACACAAATCAGGGAAAACTGTTTTTT.

This clonotype was observed a handful of times. V and J are TRBV4-3 and TRBJ2-2; 13 bases fit TRBD2. Germline CDR1 is LGHNA and CDR2 is YSLEER. V shed 4 bases and J 5 bases; nucleotides not matched to a gene: 4. The CDR3 loop spans 16 amino acids. The CDR3 sequence is CASSLSTSGRTGELFF. CDR3 coding DNA: TGCGCCAGCAGCCTCTCGACTAGCGGGAGGACCGGGGAGCTGTTTTTT.

This clonotype was recorded at least ten times. This chain connects TRBV7-2 to TRBJ2-3; a possible D gene is TRBD2 (5 bases). Looked up from germline, CDR1 is SGHTA and CDR2 is FQGNSA. Trimming removed 5 bases from V and 4 bases from J, with 7 bases in between. The CDR3 is 12 residues long. CDR3 in DNA: TGTGCCAGCAGCACAGCGGCAGATACGCAGTATTTT. Its translation: CASSTAADTQYF.

This clonotype was recorded a few times. The chain has TRBV7-9 and TRBJ1-1; unclear D gene. The CDR3 runs 14 residues. Trimming removed 1 base at V and 2 bases at J, with 8 bases between. The germline V gene has CDR1 SEHNR and CDR2 FQNEAQ (reference sequence). CDR3 in amino acids: CASSLGNGNTEAFF. CDR3 nucleotide sequence: TGTGCCAGCAGCTTAGGTAACGGAAACACTGAAGCTTTCTTT.

For this clonotype: This may be a read error, as it is one base from a much larger clone. The chain links TRBV4-1 to TRBJ2-3; no clear D gene. Germline lookup yields CDR1 MGHRA and CDR2 YSYEKL. This CDR3 is built from 15 residues. The CDR3 region has the DNA TGCGCCAGCACCTCCCTGCTACTAAGCAAAGATACGCAGTATTTT. Its protein product is CASTSLLLSKDTQYF.

The rearrangement joins TRBV5-4 to TRBJ2-3; D gene ambiguous. The CDR3 contains 11 residues. Germline V gene sequence: CDR1 SGHNT, CDR2 YYREEE (reference sequence). Trimming left V 6 bases short and J 8 bases short, with 10 bases between. DNA of the CDR3: TGTGCCAGCATCCCCGGTGGTACGCAGTATTTT. It is translated as CASIPGGTQYF.

This clonotype was counted ten times or more. The chain uses TRBV27 and TRBJ2-1; tentative D call: TRBD2 (6 bases). The V gene lost 3 bases and the J gene lost 4 bases, with 16 bases spanning the gap. CDR3 size: 16 residues. The germline V gene has CDR1 MNHEY and CDR2 SMNVEV (reference sequence). CDR3 nucleotide sequence: TGTGCCAGCAGTTTCCTGAGGGGCGGGGCATACAATGAGCAGTTCTTC. Amino acid sequence: CASSFLRGGAYNEQFF.

V gene TRBV19 combines with J gene TRBJ2-1, with TRBD2 identical over 10 bases. CDR3 length: 17 residues. Germline-derived CDR1 and CDR2 are LNHDA and SQIVND (reference sequence). V shed 3 bases, J shed 2 bases, and the junction held 7 bases outside the gene matches. CDR3 in amino acids: CASSMTSGSRPYNEQFF. In DNA form, the CDR3 reads TGTGCCAGTAGTATGACTAGCGGGTCTAGACCCTACAATGAGCAGTTCTTC.

Ten or more counts support this clonotype. The V gene is TRBV7-2, the J gene TRBJ2-2, with D hard to call. Germline V gene data show CDR1 as SGHTA and CDR2 as FQGNSA. CDR3 length: 12 residues. Deletions cut 7 bases from V and 7 bases from J, with 10 bases between. The CDR3 DNA follows: TGTGCCAGCACCACGACGGGCGGGGAGCTGTTTTTT. It codes for CASTTTGGELFF.

This clonotype was seen once. This rearrangement joins TRBV6-2 or TRBV6-3 to TRBJ2-1, with D perhaps TRBD1 or TRBD2 (5 bases each). V was shortened by 7 bases and J by 2 bases, with 21 bases between the two germline ends. This CDR3 has 17 amino acids. CDR1 is MNHEY and CDR2 is SVGEGT in the germline V gene. The CDR3 DNA reads as TGTGCCAGCACAACCCGAGGGGTATACCTCCCCTACAATGAGCAGTTCTTC. Translating it yields CASTTRGVYLPYNEQFF.

Notes on this clonotype: Possible read error: a much larger clone is one base away. The chain joins TRBV11-2 to TRBJ2-3; 10 positions match TRBD1. V trimming: 6 bases; J trimming: 7 bases; junction bases outside the gene matches: 7. Germline V gene lookup returns CDR1 SGHAT and CDR2 FQNNGV. CDR3 size: 14 residues. For the CDR3, the DNA is TGTGCCAGCAGACCCGGGACAGGGGCATATACGCAGTATTTT. It translates to CASRPGTGAYTQYF.